Below are 7 T cell receptor beta chains sequenced from a single sample in a study of shared clonotypes between healthy human individuals. Only in-frame clones appear in the TCRdb table, and some are missing; sequencing was by immunoSEQ multiplex PCR. The data contain a few million clones, around 92% of them seen just once; the ten biggest clones take up approximately 0.4%. Sequencing was done on a sample of naive CD4+ T cells from PBMCs. As for subset: CD45RA+ positively selected. All receptors come from a man in his late teens or twenties in good health. Some clones in this sample may be carry-over from other donors' samples.

As for this clone: Other nucleotide sequences in the sample specify the same CDR3. This chain uses TRBV7-2 with TRBJ1-1; D is perhaps TRBD1 (6 bases). This CDR3 spans 13 amino acids. The V end lost 3 bases, the J end lost 4 bases, and 9 bases lay between the germline ends. The V gene's germline CDR1 is SGHTA and CDR2 FQGNSA. The CDR3 sequence is CASSFGGGTEAFF. The CDR3 region has the DNA TGTGCCAGCAGCTTTGGAGGGGGCACTGAAGCTTTCTTT.

This clone occurred once. The genes are TRBV10-3 and TRBJ2-1; 7 positions agree with TRBD2. Germline CDR1 is ENHRY and CDR2 is SYGVKD. The J segment lost 7 bases and the V segment lost 6 bases, leaving 15 bases of the junction unmatched. The CDR3 runs to 16 residues. In nucleotides, the CDR3 is TGTGCCATCAGCGATCCGACTAGCTCTCCCTGGAATGAGCAGTTCTTC. Translated, it gives CAISDPTSSPWNEQFF.

The CDR3 DNA is TGCGCCAGCAGCTCTACCGGGACAGCAACAGATACGCAGTATTTT. Residues: CASSSTGTATDTQYF. The J gene is TRBJ2-3, the V gene TRBV5-1, with TRBD1 matching over 7 bases. The CDR3 contains 15 residues. Trimming took 3 bases from V and 3 from J; bases not matched to a gene: 7. Germline V gene lookup returns CDR1 SGHRS and CDR2 YFSETQ.

V gene TRBV23-1 combines with J gene TRBJ2-7, with D possibly matching TRBD2 (6 bases). TRBV23-1 falls under the ORF class, with uncertain function. This CDR3 comprises 13 residues. V was pared by 3 bases and J by 3 bases, with 9 bases between. CDR3: CASSQEGNYEQYF. As DNA, the CDR3 is TGCGCCAGCAGTCAGGAGGGCAACTACGAGCAGTACTTC.

The rearrangement links TRBV7-3 to TRBJ2-3; unclear D gene. The germline CDR1 and CDR2 sequences are SGHTA and FQGTGA. The germline V and J ends were trimmed by 4 bases and 2 bases, with 7 bases remaining between them. CDR3 size: 13 residues. CDR3 amino acids: CASSSTVTDTQYF. Written as DNA, the CDR3 is TGTGCCAGCAGCTCCACAGTCACAGATACGCAGTATTTT.

This chain joins TRBV25-1 and TRBJ2-3, with D unresolved. The CDR3 spans 17 residues. V was trimmed by 1 base and J by 8 bases, leaving 22 bases between them. The germline V gene has CDR1 MGHDK and CDR2 SYGVNS. DNA of the CDR3: TGTGCCAGCAGTGAATTATCCCCCCATAGGCCCCTCGGTACGCAGTATTTT. Translated, it gives CASSELSPHRPLGTQYF. The full variable domain, its missing parts supplied by reference TRBV25-1 and TRBJ2-3, is EADIYQTPRYLVIGTGKKITLECSQTMGHDKMYWYQQDPGMELHLIHYSYGVNSTEKGDLSSESTVSRIRTEHFPLTLESARPSHTSQYLCASSELSPHRPLGTQYFGPGTRLTVL.

The chain couples TRBV6-5 to TRBJ2-1, with D tentatively TRBD2 (5 bases). CDR1 MNHEY and CDR2 SVGAGI come from the germline V gene. V was pared by 2 bases and J by 3 bases, with 8 bases between. The length of the CDR3 is 14 residues. CDR3 sequence reads: CASSYVGIYNEQFF. As DNA, the CDR3 is TGTGCCAGCAGTTACGTCGGGATCTACAATGAGCAGTTCTTC.